This T cell receptor beta chain stems from a study of CD8+CD57+ T cells in acquired aplastic anemia. For the study at large: DNA per sorted CD4+ or CD8+ sample ranged roughly 0.18 to 30 ug, averaging 3.2 ug. Sequencing produced an average of approximately 11 million reads per healthy donor for CD4+ cells.

CDR3 size: 11 residues. The germline gives CDR1 MNHEY, CDR2 SMNVEV (reference sequence). Genomic DNA constituted the template upon which TCR beta VDJ and CDR3 profiling was performed. TCRdb reprocessed the reads with MiXCR, giving one entry per CDR3 protein. Among hundreds of thousands of distinct CDR3 sequences listed, approximately 70% were seen once. The study, taken as a whole, reports: Between the patient and control groups, CD8+ Simpson's diversity did not differ significantly. Patients and controls shared about 27 CD8+ CDR3 sequences.

Concerning this clonotype itself: Its antigen is not identified. Being one base from a much bigger clone, this may be a read error.

Source material: sorted CD4+, CD8+, or CD8+CD57+ T cells (not recorded which) from PBMCs. The clonotype originates from a human donor in good health, serving as a control. The rearrangement links TRBV27 to TRBJ2-2; D is unclear. The CDR3 loop reads CASSYTVELFF. In DNA, the CDR3 is TGTGCCAGCAGTTACACCGTGGAGCTGTTTTTT.